What follows are 6 T cell receptor beta chains derived from one specimen sequenced in a study of T cells in Graves' hyperthyroidism and ophthalmopathy. Amplified TCR beta CDR3 regions derived from RNA transcripts. The HTBI primer set drove a first-round RT-PCR of the TCR CDR3. One entry per CDR3 protein, called by TCRdb with MiXCR from the multiplex PCR reads. The sample carries roughly 500,000 distinct CDR3 sequences, 22% recorded once. Sequences were obtained from blood. The receptor source for this set is a woman in her 70s with Graves' ophthalmopathy.

This clonotype was detected only a few times. The V call is TRBV6-1, the J call TRBJ1-1; 7 bases line up with TRBD1. CDR1 MNHNS and CDR2 SASEGT come from the germline V gene. The length of the CDR3 is 15 residues. V was clipped by 7 bases and J by 0 bases; unmatched bases: 8. CDR3 coding DNA: TGTGCCAGCATGCCGACAGGGCTCATGAACACTGAAGCTTTCTTT. Translation gives CASMPTGLMNTEAFF.

This clonotype was counted between two and nine times. The rearrangement uses TRBV28 and TRBJ1-2; D perhaps matches TRBD1 (6 bases). V shed 6 bases and J shed 7 bases, with 24 bases lying between them. Germline V gene data show CDR1 as MDHEN and CDR2 as SYDVKM. The CDR3 has 16 residues. The CDR3 sequence: CASRQPQRQGFGGYTF. DNA for the CDR3: TGTGCCAGCAGGCAACCTCAGCGGCAGGGGTTTGGTGGCTACACCTTC.

The chain uses TRBV28 and TRBJ1-5, with 7 nucleotides matching TRBD1. Trimming took 7 bases from V and 2 from J; bases not matched to a gene: 5. Looked up from germline, CDR1 is MDHEN and CDR2 is SYDVKM. The CDR3 is 14 residues long. This CDR3 is CASNRGLGNQPQHF. CDR3 DNA: TGTGCCAGCAACAGGGGTTTGGGCAATCAGCCCCAGCATTTT.

The chain carries TRBV3-1 and TRBJ2-3, with 15 nucleotides matching TRBD2. Germline V gene lookup returns CDR1 LGHDT and CDR2 YNNKEL (reference sequence). The CDR3 is 19 residues long. The V segment lost 0 bases and the J segment 4 bases; nucleotides outside the gene matches: 8. The CDR3 sequence is CASSQDWTSGRASPDTQYF. As DNA, the CDR3 is TGTGCCAGCAGCCAAGATTGGACTAGCGGGAGGGCCTCGCCAGATACGCAGTATTTT.

This rearrangement joins TRBV20-1 to TRBJ2-7; D may be TRBD2 (6 bases). V was clipped by 5 bases and J by 5 bases, with 22 bases between them. The CDR3 extends over 15 amino acids. The germline V gene has CDR1 DFQATT and CDR2 SNEGSKA (reference sequence). CDR3 sequence (DNA): TGCAGTGCTCCCCTTGGTGCAGGGAGGTTCAACGAGCAGTACTTC. It translates to CSAPLGAGRFNEQYF.

This clonotype was seen only a few times. The V and J genes are TRBV25-1 and TRBJ1-6, with a possible D match to TRBD1 (5 bases). The germline V gene has CDR1 MGHDK and CDR2 SYGVNS. Trimming removed 3 bases from V and 8 bases from J, with 8 bases in between. The CDR3 extends over 13 amino acids. For the CDR3, the DNA is TGTGCCAGCAGTGATAAGGGGCATTCACCCCTCCACTTT. Translating gives CASSDKGHSPLHF.